The next 13 T cell receptor beta chains were all read from a single sample in a study of T cell responses to AZD1222 COVID-19 vaccine (dated by TCRdb to about 2021). The method was the immunoSEQ multiplex PCR assay. Sourced from immuneACCESS, this table was stored by TCRdb with only in-frame sequences that have V and J called. A share of the clones is absent; for the studies checked, an unresolved V gene accounts for under half, and the remainder has no known explanation. The sample profile shows around 200,000 clones; 88% of them were found once. The ten largest clones represent 20% to 30% of the sample. The time point label, as the study defines it: about 28 days (+/-7) after the second vaccine dose. The sample was peripheral blood, taken 28 days after the second AZD1222 dose. These receptors were taken from an adult who received the AZD1222 COVID-19 vaccine.

The chain employs TRBV7-2 and TRBJ2-5, with D possibly TRBD2 on 5 matching bases. CDR1 is SGHTA, CDR2 FQGNSA, per germline. This CDR3 contains 14 residues. Trimming took 1 base from V and 4 from J, leaving 10 bases between them. The chain's CDR3 is CASSLEYGGETQYF. In DNA form, the CDR3 reads TGTGCCAGCAGCTTAGAGTATGGAGGAGAGACCCAGTACTTC.

The chain joins TRBV18 to TRBJ2-3; 7 nucleotides agree with TRBD2. Germline-derived CDR1 and CDR2 are KGHSH and LQKENI. The CDR3 runs 12 residues. J gave up 6 bases and V 6 bases, and 3 bases lay outside the gene matches. DNA for the CDR3: TGTGCCAGCTCCGAGCGGGGTGATACGCAGTATTTT. The encoded protein is CASSERGDTQYF.

The CDR3 protein is CASSEGGQLGSPLHF. The CDR3 bases are TGTGCCAGCAGCGAGGGGGGACAGCTAGGGTCACCCCTCCACTTT. V and J are TRBV9 and TRBJ1-6, with 7 bases that match TRBD1. With V trimmed by 3 bases and J by 10 bases, 10 bases remained unmatched. Germline CDR1 is SGDLS and CDR2 is YYNGEE. The CDR3 totals 15 residues.

This chain joins TRBV18 and TRBJ2-1; 10 nucleotides agree with TRBD2. The germline V gene has CDR1 KGHSH and CDR2 LQKENI. The CDR3 is 17 amino acids. J gave up 7 bases and V 1 base, and 10 bases lay outside the gene matches. The CDR3 sequence: CASSPQEREGHGNEQFF. DNA for the CDR3: TGTGCCAGCTCACCACAAGAGCGGGAGGGCCATGGTAATGAGCAGTTCTTC.

The genes are TRBV2 and TRBJ2-6; the D gene is possibly TRBD1 (5 bases). Germline assignment: CDR1 SNHLY and CDR2 FYNNEI. The CDR3 is 16 residues long. The germline V and J ends were trimmed by 4 bases and 0 bases, with 10 bases remaining between them. The CDR3 loop reads CASSADSSSGANVLTF. CDR3 sequence (DNA): TGTGCCAGCAGTGCTGACAGTTCCTCTGGGGCCAACGTCCTGACTTTC.

This chain links TRBV7-6 with TRBJ2-1, with 7 nucleotides matching TRBD2. The CDR3 is 13 residues long. Germline CDR1 SGHVS, CDR2 FNYEAQ. Trimming took 5 bases from V and 9 from J; bases not matched to a gene: 7. The CDR3 loop reads CASSPRGEGEQFF. Here the CDR3 DNA reads TGTGCCAGCAGCCCTCGCGGGGAGGGTGAGCAGTTCTTC.

The chain has TRBV7-3 and TRBJ2-7, with 7 nucleotides matching TRBD1. CDR1 SGHTA and CDR2 FQGTGA come from the germline V gene. This CDR3 spans 14 amino acids. The V gene end was trimmed by 5 bases and the J gene end by 2 bases; junction bases not matched to a gene: 6. CDR3 loop: CASSPGTETYEQYF. CDR3 coding DNA: TGTGCCAGCAGCCCAGGGACAGAGACCTACGAGCAGTACTTC.

V is TRBV11-2 and J is TRBJ2-7; 9 bases are a match to TRBD2. This CDR3 has 15 residues. Germline V lookup: CDR1 SGHAT, CDR2 FQNNGV. V lost 0 bases, J lost 0 bases, and 0 bases stayed unmatched. CDR3 DNA: TGTGCCAGCAGCTTAGAACTAGCGGGCTCCTACGAGCAGTACTTC. It is translated as CASSLELAGSYEQYF. Filled out from reference TRBV11-2 and TRBJ2-7, the complete variable domain reads EAGVAQSPRYKIIEKRQSVAFWCNPISGHATLYWYQQILGQGPKLLIQFQNNGVVDDSQLPKDRFSAERLKGVDSTLKIQPAKLEDSAVYLCASSLELAGSYEQYFGPGTRLTVT.

The chain has TRBV28 and TRBJ2-7; 10 bases align to TRBD2. The ends lost 6 bases at V and 5 bases at J; junction bases unmatched: 16. CDR3 length: 17 residues. Germline V lookup: CDR1 MDHEN, CDR2 SYDVKM. CDR3 sequence reads: CASRGGTSGTPPHEQYF. In DNA, the CDR3 is TGTGCCAGCAGGGGGGGTACTAGCGGGACTCCCCCGCACGAGCAGTACTTC. Complete variable domain (other parts from reference TRBV28 and TRBJ2-7): DVKVTQSSRYLVKRTGEKVFLECVQDMDHENMFWYRQDPGLGLRLIYFSYDVKMKEKGDIPEGYSVSREKKERFSLILESASTNQTSMYLCASRGGTSGTPPHEQYFGPGTRLTVT.

CDR3: CASSQQGAPQPQHF. CDR3 DNA: TGTGCCAGCAGCCAACAGGGGGCCCCTCAGCCCCAGCATTTT. The rearrangement links TRBV28 to TRBJ1-5, with TRBD1 identical over 9 bases. J gave up 6 bases and V 6 bases, and 6 bases lay outside the gene matches. CDR3 size: 14 residues. CDR1 and CDR2 from the germline V gene are MDHEN and SYDVKM.

This rearrangement joins TRBV25-1 to TRBJ2-6; TRBD1 matches 8 bases. The length of the CDR3 is 15 residues. Trimming removed 6 bases from V and 4 bases from J; junction bases left unmatched: 5. Looked up from germline, CDR1 is MGHDK and CDR2 is SYGVNS. CDR3 nucleotides: TGTGCCAGCAGCACGACAGGGGACGGGGCCAACGTCCTGACTTTC. It codes for CASSTTGDGANVLTF.

In its sample, this clone was seen a few times. This chain connects TRBV28 to TRBJ1-5, with TRBD1 matching 9 bases. The CDR3 runs 16 residues. V was clipped by 5 bases and J by 1 base; unmatched bases: 6. Per germline, CDR1 MDHEN and CDR2 SYDVKM. In DNA, the CDR3 is TGTGCCAGCAGTCCTCCGGGACAGGGCAGCAATCAGCCCCAGCATTTT. Protein sequence: CASSPPGQGSNQPQHF.

This chain connects TRBV4-3 to TRBJ1-6, with TRBD1 as a possible D gene (5 bases). The CDR3 has 15 residues. V was pared by 0 bases and J by 8 bases, with 11 bases between. The germline V gene encodes CDR1 LGHNA and CDR2 YSLEER. CDR3 residues: CASSQDAAGDSPLHF. The CDR3 bases are TGCGCCAGCAGCCAAGATGCAGCGGGGGATTCACCCCTCCACTTT.